This section outlines one T cell receptor beta chain sequence together with its context. Its antigen is not known. A much larger clone lies one base from this, so it may be a read error. The data derive from a study of tumor and adjacent non-tumor tissue in lung cancer. Whole-study findings and limits: Tumor repertoires had a smaller top 100 clone share than normal lung. Compared with tumor, normal lung showed significantly lower TCR diversity.

The library came from three nested PCR rounds adapted from ARM-PCR protocols. TCRdb redid the calling of the multiplex PCR reads with MiXCR, one entry per CDR3 protein. This table holds around 79,000 distinct CDR3 sequences, roughly 72% found once. This sample's RNA came from whole unsorted tissue. V lost 5 bases and J 7 bases, leaving 14 bases between the germline ends. The CDR3 totals 13 residues. Per germline, CDR1 SEHNR and CDR2 FQNEAQ (reference sequence). V gene TRBV7-9 combines with J gene TRBJ1-1, with D perhaps matching TRBD1 (6 bases). Sequencing was carried out using lung tumor tissue. This receptor was taken from a woman in her 40s with non-small cell lung cancer. The CDR3 sequence: CASSQMGAVEAFF. CDR3 coding DNA: TGTGCCAGCAGCCAGATGGGGGCGGTTGAAGCTTTCTTT.